Here is one TCR beta chain with its context. Compared with germline, one end of the junction differs, possibly owing to a read error. This entry belongs to a study of blood T cells in healthy people across ages. A second PCR, run for about 7 to 11 cycles, used a sample-barcoded 5' primer plus a J-beta primer mix. Using its own MiXCR run on the 5' RACE reads, TCRdb lists one record per CDR3 protein. The data show approximately 900,000 distinct CDR3 sequences, almost 30% seen once. The CDR3 spans 18 residues. CDR1 is SGHAT and CDR2 is FQNNGV in the germline V gene. These data were likewise used in another study, on T cells of mothers and their children.

The sample was blood. V is TRBV11-2 and J is TRBJ2-2; D could derive from TRBD1 or TRBD2 (5 bases each). The receptor's source is a woman aged 35 to 49 in good health. CDR3 nucleotides: TGTGCCGGCAGCTTAGAGGGAGTTCCGGGGCTGAACACCGGGGAGCTGTTTTTT. Translated: CAGSLEGVPGLNTGELFF.